The present entry profiles one T cell receptor beta chain with its context. With 1 base clipped from V and 1 base from J, the junction kept 3 bases outside the gene matches. Germline values: CDR1 LGHNA, CDR2 YNFKEQ. The length of the CDR3 is 16 residues. One heparinised blood draw averaging approximately 0.11 L was given by each donor. This sample stems from a study of beta chain features in type 1 diabetes. On the study more broadly: Regarding age, gender and cell yields, patients proved similar to healthy donors.

The authors reverse transcribed all of the isolated RNA, so sequencing captured expressed TCRB transcripts. Method: immunoSEQ multiplex PCR; TCRdb's copy keeps in-frame clones and lacks some. The sample yields 150,000 to 160,000 clones, 11% seen once. V is TRBV4-2 and J is TRBJ2-1; 8 positions match TRBD2. The source of this sequence is a man aged 18 to 29 in good health. Material: central memory CD4+ T cells from blood. CDR3 DNA: TGTGCCAGCAGCCAAGGGACGGGAGGGTCCTACAATGAGCAGTTCTTC. It yields the protein CASSQGTGGSYNEQFF.